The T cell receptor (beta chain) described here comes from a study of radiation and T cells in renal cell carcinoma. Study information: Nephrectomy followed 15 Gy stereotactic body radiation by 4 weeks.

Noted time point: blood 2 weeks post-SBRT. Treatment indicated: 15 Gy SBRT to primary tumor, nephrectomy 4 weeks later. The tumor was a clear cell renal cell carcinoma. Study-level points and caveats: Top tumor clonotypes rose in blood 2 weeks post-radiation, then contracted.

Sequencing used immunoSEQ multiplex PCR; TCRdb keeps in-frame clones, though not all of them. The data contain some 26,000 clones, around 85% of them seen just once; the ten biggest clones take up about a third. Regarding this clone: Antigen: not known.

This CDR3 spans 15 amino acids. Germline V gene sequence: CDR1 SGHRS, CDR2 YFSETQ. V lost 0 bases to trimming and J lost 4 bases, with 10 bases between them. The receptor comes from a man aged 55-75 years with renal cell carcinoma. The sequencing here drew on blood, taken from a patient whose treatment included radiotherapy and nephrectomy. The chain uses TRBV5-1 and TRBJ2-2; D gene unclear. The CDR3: CASSLEHSSTGELFF. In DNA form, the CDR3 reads TGCGCCAGCAGCTTGGAACACTCTAGCACCGGGGAGCTGTTTTTT. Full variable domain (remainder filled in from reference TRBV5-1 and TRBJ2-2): KAGVTQTPRYLIKTRGQQVTLSCSPISGHRSVSWYQQTPGQGLQFLFEYFSETQRNKGNFPGRFSGRQFSNSRSEMNVSTLELGDSALYLCASSLEHSSTGELFFGEGSRLTVL.